The TCR beta chain under discussion was sequenced for a study of CD8+ T cells in alopecia areata. Broader study findings: Mice showed clearer TCR sharing than patients did, a gap that was possibly HLA-related. It was lesional scalp, especially alopecia totalis/universalis, that showed higher clonality than normal scalp.

In germline, CDR1 is SGHTA, CDR2 FQGNSA. V gave up 2 bases and J gave up 5 bases, with 12 bases separating them. The CDR3 sequence is 14 residues long. RNA, once extracted, was reverse transcribed into cDNA for use as the sequencing template. Using immunoSEQ multiplex PCR, the repertoire was profiled, and TCRdb retains in-frame clones only, with some absent. The table records approximately 150,000 clones, 45% to 60% of them present only once. This clone appeared a single time. What it binds is not known. Cell sorting on a FACSAria was used to separate CD4+ and CD8+ T cells from the PBMCs. The sequencing input was CD4+ T cells sorted from blood. This receptor was obtained from a human donor in good health. V gene TRBV7-2 combines with J gene TRBJ2-5; the D gene is possibly TRBD1 (7 bases). CDR3 DNA sequence: TGTGCCAGCAGCTTATCCTCAGGGGGGGAGACCCAGTACTTC. Translated: CASSLSSGGETQYF. Using reference TRBV7-2 and TRBJ2-5 for the parts outside the CDR3, the full variable domain is GAGVSQSPSNKVTEKGKDVELRCDPISGHTALYWYRQSLGQGLEFLIYFQGNSAPDKSGLPSDRFSAERTGGSVSTLTIQRTQQEDSAVYLCASSLSSGGETQYFGPGTRLLVL.